This is a list of T cell receptor beta chains from one sample in a study of OX40 agonist ivuxolimab in advanced cancers. Produced via immunoSEQ multiplex PCR; TCRdb's table is partial and in-frame only. Of 55,000 to 85,000 clones in the sample, approximately 91% were seen once. The material was CD4+ or CD8+ T cells sorted from blood, obtained in a trial of the OX40 agonist ivuxolimab. Receptors originate from an adult with an advanced solid tumor such as melanoma, head and neck, liver or kidney cancer. Both conserved end residues are part of each CDR3. The D gene is left open where the match is weak. Clone size is given for some rows only: seen once, a few or many times, or a class if the clone is expanded.

.	TRBV6-1	.	TRBJ1-4	CASSPLEKLFF	TGTGCCAGCAGTCCCCTGGAAAAACTGTTTTTT
.	TRBV7-3	TRBD1	TRBJ2-2	CASSFLRTGGPGGELFF	TGTGCCAGCAGCTTCTTACGGACAGGGGGCCCCGGCGGGGAGCTGTTTTTT
.	TRBV5-4	TRBD2	TRBJ2-3	CASGLSGRMTDTQYF	TGTGCCAGCGGACTTAGCGGGAGGATGACAGATACGCAGTATTTT
few	TRBV7-6	.	TRBJ2-1	CASSLWVQGQREQFF	TGTGCCAGCAGCTTATGGGTCCAGGGCCAGCGGGAGCAGTTCTTC
.	TRBV18	.	TRBJ1-3	CASSQRPTGSENTIYF	TGTGCCAGCTCACAAAGGCCCACAGGCAGTGAAAACACCATATATTTT
.	TRBV7-3	.	TRBJ2-7	CASSLDGIRYEQYF	TGTGCCAGCAGCTTAGACGGGATTCGGTACGAGCAGTACTTC
.	TRBV20-1	.	TRBJ1-3	CSALLGNTIYF	TGCAGTGCTCTCCTAGGAAACACCATATATTTT
once	TRBV15	.	TRBJ2-5	CATSSWAFMGETQYF	TGTGCCACCAGCAGCTGGGCCTTTATGGGAGAGACCCAGTACTTC
few	TRBV30	.	TRBJ1-5	CAWSGGANQPQHF	TGTGCCTGGAGTGGGGGGGCCAATCAGCCCCAGCATTTT
once	TRBV11-3	TRBD1	TRBJ1-2	CASSLDSAVGQGVYGYTF	TGTGCCAGCAGCTTAGATTCTGCCGTAGGACAGGGAGTCTATGGCTACACCTTC
.	TRBV7-9	TRBD2	TRBJ2-3	CASSLSGNRADTQYF	TGTGCCAGCAGCTTAAGCGGGAATCGCGCAGATACGCAGTATTTT
once	TRBV5-8	TRBD1	TRBJ1-6	CASSTLGQGNSPLHF	TGTGCCAGCAGCACATTAGGACAGGGCAATTCACCCCTCCACTTT
.	TRBV2	.	TRBJ2-5	CASSATAYQETQYF	TGTGCCAGCAGCGCGACCGCTTACCAAGAGACCCAGTACTTC